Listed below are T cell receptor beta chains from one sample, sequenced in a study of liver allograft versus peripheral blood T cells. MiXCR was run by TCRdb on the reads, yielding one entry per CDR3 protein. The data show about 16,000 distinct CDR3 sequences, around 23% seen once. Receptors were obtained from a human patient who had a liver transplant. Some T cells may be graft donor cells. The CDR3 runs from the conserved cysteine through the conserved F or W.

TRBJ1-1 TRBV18 CASSKTTVNTEAFF
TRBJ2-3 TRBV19 CASKGGGGRGDTQYF
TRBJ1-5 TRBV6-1 CASSEARVGGVNGNQPQHF
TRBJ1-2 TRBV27 CAGSLRVGGRSGYTF
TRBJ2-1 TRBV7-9 CASSLARRNEQFF
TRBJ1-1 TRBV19 CASSGTQNAEAFF
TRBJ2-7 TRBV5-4 CASSIRTSNERYF
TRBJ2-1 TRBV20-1 CSARMAGLAVYNEQFF
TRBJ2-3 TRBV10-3 CAISRRRGTDTQYF
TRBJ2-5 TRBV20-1 CSAPGGKSQYF
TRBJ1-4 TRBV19 CASSPGGSDEKLFF
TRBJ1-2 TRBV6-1 CASSEADRPAYGYTF
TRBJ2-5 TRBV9 CASSVDGRAYQETQYF
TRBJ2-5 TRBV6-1 CASSEGGTGTETQYF
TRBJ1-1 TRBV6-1 CASSEWGGGLMNTEAFF
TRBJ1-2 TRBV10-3 CAISEGTTRYTF
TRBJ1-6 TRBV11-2 CASSLDRNSPLHF
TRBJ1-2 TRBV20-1 CSAREGDRTGSYGYTF
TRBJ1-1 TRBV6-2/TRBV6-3 CASRDRVTEAFF
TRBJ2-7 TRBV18 CASSPSGISYEQYF
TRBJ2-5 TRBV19 CASSIGGPYQETQYF
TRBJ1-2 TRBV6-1 CASSAGTGAPGYGYTF
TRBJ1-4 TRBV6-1 CASSEQGDNEKLFF
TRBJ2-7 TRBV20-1 CSARDEGEQQYF
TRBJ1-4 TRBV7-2 CASSSRDGGGKKLFF
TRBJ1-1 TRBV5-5 CASSLRQDVTGAFF
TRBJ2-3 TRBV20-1 CSFLLTSVDTQYF
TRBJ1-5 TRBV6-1 CASSEARVVSNQPQHF
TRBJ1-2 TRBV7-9 CASSPPGADYGYTF
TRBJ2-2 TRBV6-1 CATLRQGFSVTGELFF
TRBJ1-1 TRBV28 CASSRQGRGTEAFF
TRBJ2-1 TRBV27 CASSFSGLAGGKYNEQFF
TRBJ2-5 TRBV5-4 CASSFTAGTGGPQYF
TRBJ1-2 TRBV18 CASSTDLQNSGYTF
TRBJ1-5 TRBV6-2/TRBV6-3 CASSYGRMGTGLNQPQHF
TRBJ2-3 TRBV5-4 CASSPPTSGRADTQYF
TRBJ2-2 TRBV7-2 CASSPLATNTGELFF
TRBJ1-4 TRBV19 CASSNQGYRATNEKLFF
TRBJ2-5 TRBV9 CASSVATRGETQYF
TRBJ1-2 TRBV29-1 CSVSNSETDFGYTF
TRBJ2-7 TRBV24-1 CATSERGVHSYEQYF
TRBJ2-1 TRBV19 CASSMLSGVEGEQFF
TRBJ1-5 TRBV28 CASGTGGSNQPQHF
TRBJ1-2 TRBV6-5 CASSSGGRYGYTF
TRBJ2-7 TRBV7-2 CASSFNPGYEQYF
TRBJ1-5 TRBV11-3 CASSLAPRGRGNQPQHF
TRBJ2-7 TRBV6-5 CATGASYEQYF
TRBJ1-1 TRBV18 CASSRKAGSTEAFF
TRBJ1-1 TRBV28 CASSLRQGRNTEAFF
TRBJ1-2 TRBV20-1 CSARGFRTGVSNYGYTF
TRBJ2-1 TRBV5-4 CASSPGTGGTYNEQFF